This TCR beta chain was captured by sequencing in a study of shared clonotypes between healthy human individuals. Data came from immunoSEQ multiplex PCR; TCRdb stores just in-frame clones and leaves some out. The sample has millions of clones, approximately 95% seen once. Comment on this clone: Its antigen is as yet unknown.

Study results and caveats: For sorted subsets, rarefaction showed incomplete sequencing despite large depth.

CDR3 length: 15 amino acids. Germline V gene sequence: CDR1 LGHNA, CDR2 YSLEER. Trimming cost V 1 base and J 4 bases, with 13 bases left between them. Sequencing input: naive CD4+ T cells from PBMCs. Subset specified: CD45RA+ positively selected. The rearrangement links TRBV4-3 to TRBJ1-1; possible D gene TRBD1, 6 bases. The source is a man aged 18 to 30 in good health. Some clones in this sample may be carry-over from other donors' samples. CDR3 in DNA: TGCGCCAGCAGCCAAGTTTCCCGGGGGGCCACTGAAGCTTTCTTT. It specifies CASSQVSRGATEAFF.